These 3 T cell receptor beta chains were sequenced from one sample in a study of blood T cells in healthy people across ages. Alongside a J-beta primer mix, a sample-barcoded 5' primer served in a second PCR lasting about 6 to 12 cycles. TCRdb itself ran the 5' RACE reads through MiXCR, one entry per CDR3 protein. Among around 620,000 distinct CDR3 sequences listed, about 26% were seen once. The sample comprised blood. Source of these receptors: a woman aged 65 to 85 in good health.

This clonotype was counted between two and nine times. The chain employs TRBV7-2 and TRBJ2-1, with D uncertain. Per germline, CDR1 SGHTA and CDR2 FQGNSA. Trimming pared 2 bases from V and 6 bases from J, leaving 11 bases between. The length of the CDR3 is 14 residues. CDR3: CASSLLARSNEQFF. Here the CDR3 DNA reads TGTGCCAGCAGCTTACTGGCTAGATCCAATGAGCAGTTCTTC.

The chain recombines TRBV2 with TRBJ2-5, with unresolved D. With 4 bases removed from V and 5 bases from J, the gap between germline ends came to 17 bases. Germline CDR1 reads SNHLY; CDR2 reads FYNNEI. The CDR3 sequence is 15 residues long. The CDR3 sequence is CASSGTPSSGETQYF. The CDR3 DNA sequence: TGTGCCAGCAGTGGCACCCCTTCGTCCGGGGAGACCCAGTACTTC.

The rearrangement links TRBV11-2 to TRBJ1-5, with 9 bases fitting TRBD1. Germline assignment: CDR1 SGHAT and CDR2 FQNNGV. The CDR3 covers 15 residues. The junction had 5 bases not matched to a gene; V was cut back by 4 bases and J by 4 bases. The CDR3 loop is CASSYGTGRNQPQHF. Here the CDR3 DNA reads TGTGCCAGCAGCTACGGGACAGGGCGGAATCAGCCCCAGCATTTT.